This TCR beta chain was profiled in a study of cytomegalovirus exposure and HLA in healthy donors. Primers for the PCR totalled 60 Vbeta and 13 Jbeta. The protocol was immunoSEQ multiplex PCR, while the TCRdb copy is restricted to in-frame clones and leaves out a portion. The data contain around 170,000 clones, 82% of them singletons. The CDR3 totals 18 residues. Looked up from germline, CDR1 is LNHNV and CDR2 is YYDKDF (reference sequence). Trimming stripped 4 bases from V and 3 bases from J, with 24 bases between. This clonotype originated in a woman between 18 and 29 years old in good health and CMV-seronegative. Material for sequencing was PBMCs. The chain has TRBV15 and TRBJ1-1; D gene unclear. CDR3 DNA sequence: TGTGCCACCAGCAAGCCGGGCCACCTCTTTGGAGGGTACACTGAAGCTTTCTTT. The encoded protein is CATSKPGHLFGGYTEAFF.